The 29 T cell receptor beta chains presented below share a single source sample, sequenced in a study of read filtering for tumor transcriptome and immune sequencing. This library used approximately 370 ng RNA and molecular barcoded adaptors spanning alpha/delta and beta/gamma chains. TCRdb reprocessed the reads with MiXCR, giving one entry per CDR3 protein. The sample lists some 130,000 distinct CDR3 sequences, 10% to 15% occurring once. Sequencing was performed on a population of CD138-negative cells sorted from bone marrow. The receptors here all came from a donor older than 35 with multiple myeloma.

The rearrangement links TRBV11-3 to TRBJ2-6; D uncertain. V was pared by 5 bases and J by 4 bases, with 15 bases between. The CDR3 totals 16 residues. Per germline, CDR1 SGHNT and CDR2 YENEEA. The CDR3 is CASSISDARGANVLTF. The CDR3 region has the DNA TGTGCCAGCAGCATAAGCGACGCCCGAGGGGCCAACGTCCTGACTTTC.

In this sample, this clonotype turned up many times. The genes are TRBV3-1 and TRBJ1-1; tentative D call: TRBD1 (5 bases). The V end lost 6 bases, the J end lost 3 bases, and 11 bases lay between the germline ends. Germline V gives CDR1 LGHDT, CDR2 YNNKEL (reference sequence). The CDR3 covers 13 residues. The CDR3 DNA sequence: TGTGCCAGCAGTCGAGGGGCTTACACTGAAGCTTTCTTT. This sequence encodes CASSRGAYTEAFF.

This clonotype has more than one count but fewer than ten. The chain employs TRBV12-3 or TRBV12-4 and TRBJ1-5, with unresolved D. V lost 6 bases and J 0 bases, leaving 6 bases between the germline ends. This CDR3 comprises 13 residues. CDR3 in DNA: TGTGCCAGCAGGGCTACTAGCAATCAGCCCCAGCATTTT. Protein: CASRATSNQPQHF.

The genes are TRBV12-3 or TRBV12-4 and TRBJ2-3, with no clear D. This CDR3 spans 11 amino acids. Trimming pared 3 bases from V and 5 bases from J, leaving 3 bases between. The CDR3 DNA is TGTGCCAGCAGTTTCAAAGATACGCAGTATTTT. Residues: CASSFKDTQYF.

This clonotype was counted many times. The chain combines TRBV7-9 with TRBJ1-1, with D hard to call. Germline CDR1 is SEHNR and CDR2 is FQNEAQ (reference sequence). The length of the CDR3 is 11 residues. Trimming removed 4 bases at V and 4 bases at J, with 4 bases between. CDR3 in amino acids: CASSSGTEAFF. CDR3 DNA: TGTGCCAGCAGCTCCGGCACTGAAGCTTTCTTT.

This clonotype appeared many times. The gene calls are TRBV12-3 or TRBV12-4 and TRBJ2-3; perhaps TRBD1 as D (5 bases). CDR3 length equals 15 residues. The V end lost 8 bases, the J end lost 1 base, and 16 bases lay between the germline ends. CDR3 sequence: CASSFLGPRTDTQYF. For the CDR3, the DNA is TGTGCCAGCTCCTTCCTGGGGCCTCGCACAGATACGCAGTATTTT.

The sample holds many counts of this clonotype. The chain has TRBV28 and TRBJ2-2; 7 nucleotides match TRBD2. With V trimmed by 4 bases and J by 5 bases, 13 bases remained unmatched. The CDR3 totals 17 residues. The V gene's germline CDR1 is MDHEN and CDR2 SYDVKM. This chain's CDR3 is CASSSASGGRLTGELFF. In nucleotides, the CDR3 is TGTGCCAGCAGTTCGGCGTCGGGCGGGAGATTAACCGGGGAGCTGTTTTTT.

There are many counts of this clonotype. The chain is built from TRBV11-2 and TRBJ2-5; 11 bases are shared with TRBD2. Germline V gives CDR1 SGHAT, CDR2 FQNNGV. Losses at the gene ends were 4 bases for V and 5 bases for J; bases not matched to a gene: 6. This CDR3 region has 15 residues. The CDR3 region has the DNA TGTGCCAGCAGCTCGATAGCGGGAGGGCCGGAGACCCAGTACTTC. Protein product: CASSSIAGGPETQYF.

This sequence joins TRBV4-1 and TRBJ1-2; D unclear. V was shortened by 4 bases and J by 2 bases, with 14 bases between the two germline ends. This CDR3 comprises 15 residues. Germline CDR1 MGHRA, CDR2 YSYEKL. CDR3 sequence (DNA): TGCGCCAGCAGCCGGGATAAGGGCCTGAACTATGGCTACACCTTC. It yields the protein CASSRDKGLNYGYTF.

This clonotype has only a few counts. This may stem from a read error, because a much larger clone lies one nucleotide away. The chain carries TRBV6-1 and TRBJ2-1; 9 nucleotides agree with TRBD1. Germline V lookup: CDR1 MNHNS, CDR2 SASEGT. This CDR3 is built from 14 residues. The CDR3 region is CAGSEGTGSHEQFF. The CDR3 region has the DNA TGTGCCGGCAGTGAAGGGACAGGGTCCCATGAGCAGTTCTTC.

The V call is TRBV12-3 or TRBV12-4, the J call TRBJ2-1, with D perhaps TRBD1 or TRBD2 (5 bases each). V was cut by 6 bases and J by 13 bases, with 19 bases left in between. CDR3 length: 13 residues. The CDR3 sequence: CASSSGLQGGQFF. CDR3 in DNA: TGTGCCAGCAGCTCCGGACTGCAGGGTGGTCAGTTCTTC.

Many counts were recorded for this clonotype. This rearrangement joins TRBV12-5 to TRBJ2-6; a possible D gene is TRBD2 (5 bases). The germline V and J ends were trimmed by 6 bases and 4 bases, with 16 bases remaining between them. Germline V gene sequence: CDR1 LGHNT, CDR2 FRNRAP. The CDR3 contains 16 residues. CDR3 sequence: CASGGPGGSGANVLTF. CDR3 nucleotides: TGTGCTAGTGGCGGCCCCGGAGGTTCCGGGGCCAACGTCCTGACTTTC.

This clonotype was recorded many times. The J gene is TRBJ2-5, the V gene TRBV6-1; maybe TRBD1 (5 bases). CDR3 length equals 16 residues. V shed 3 bases and J shed 0 bases, with 14 bases lying between them. CDR1 and CDR2 (germline): MNHNS, SASEGT. Written as DNA, the CDR3 is TGTGCCAGCAGTGATGGGGCAGGGCAGTACCAAGAGACCCAGTACTTC. Its translation: CASSDGAGQYQETQYF.

The V gene is TRBV10-3, the J gene TRBJ2-1, with 10 bases fitting TRBD2. V lost 8 bases and J lost 6; bases outside the gene matches: 4. The germline V gene has CDR1 ENHRY and CDR2 SYGVKD. The length of the CDR3 is 13 residues. The chain's CDR3 is CAIGTSASNEQFF. In DNA form, the CDR3 reads TGTGCCATCGGGACTAGCGCCTCCAATGAGCAGTTCTTC.

This clonotype showed up just a few times. The V gene is TRBV20-1, the J gene TRBJ2-5; 7 bases are shared with TRBD1. The germline gives CDR1 DFQATT, CDR2 SNEGSKA (reference sequence). V gave up 2 bases and J gave up 2 bases; unmatched junction bases: 2. CDR3 length equals 13 residues. As DNA, the CDR3 is TGCAGTGCTAGATGGACAGGACAAGAGACCCAGTACTTC. This gives the protein CSARWTGQETQYF.

In its sample, this clonotype was seen a few times. J is TRBJ2-7 and V is TRBV5-1; unclear D gene. Trimming cost V 0 bases and J 3 bases, with 10 bases left between them. The germline CDR1 and CDR2 sequences are SGHRS and YFSETQ. The CDR3 spans 14 residues. CDR3 sequence: CASSLEGSIYEQYF. The CDR3 DNA is TGCGCCAGCAGCTTGGAGGGTTCCATCTACGAGCAGTACTTC.

This clonotype was counted at least ten times. The V gene is TRBV20-1, the J gene TRBJ1-1; the D is unclear. Trimming removed 0 bases at V and 3 bases at J, with 14 bases between. The CDR3 totals 15 residues. Germline V gene sequence: CDR1 DFQATT, CDR2 SNEGSKA (reference sequence). The CDR3 nucleotides are TGCAGTGCTAGAGAATATGCGGACGGAGACACTGAAGCTTTCTTT. This gives the protein CSAREYADGDTEAFF.

This clonotype was recorded at least ten times. The chain joins TRBV7-9 to TRBJ1-1; 7 bases match TRBD1. This CDR3 spans 12 amino acids. J was trimmed by 7 bases and V by 3 bases; bases with no gene match: 2. The germline gives CDR1 SEHNR, CDR2 FQNEAQ (reference sequence). The CDR3 nucleotides are TGTGCCAGCAGCTTCCGGGACAGTGAAGCTTTCTTT. This gives the protein CASSFRDSEAFF.

V gene TRBV12-3 or TRBV12-4 combines with J gene TRBJ2-5, with D unresolved. The CDR3 runs 13 residues. V lost 6 bases to trimming and J lost 4 bases, with 12 bases between them. CDR3 amino acids: CASSRDRLETQYF. For the CDR3, the DNA is TGTGCCAGCAGCCGAGATCGATTAGAGACCCAGTACTTC.

The chain has TRBV20-1 and TRBJ2-5; TRBD2 matches at 10 bases. Germline V CDR1 and CDR2: DFQATT, SNEGSKA (reference sequence). The ends lost 4 bases at V and 2 bases at J; junction bases unmatched: 7. The CDR3 has 15 residues. The DNA of the CDR3 is TGCAGTGCTACTGACCCTAGCGGGGGTCAAGAGACCCAGTACTTC. This sequence encodes CSATDPSGGQETQYF.

The V gene is TRBV23-1, the J gene TRBJ1-2; TRBD1 matches 9 bases. TRBV23-1 is recorded as an ORF, its role being uncertain. Trimming removed 3 bases from V and 1 base from J; junction bases left unmatched: 6. The CDR3 extends over 16 amino acids. This chain's CDR3 is CASSHVRDRDNYGYTF. DNA of the CDR3: TGCGCCAGCAGTCACGTCCGGGACAGGGATAACTATGGCTACACCTTC.

With respect to this clonotype: This may stem from a read error, because a much larger clone lies one nucleotide away. V usage is TRBV7-2 and J usage is TRBJ2-5; 11 bases match TRBD2. The CDR3 spans 14 residues. Germline assignment: CDR1 SGHTA and CDR2 FQGNSA. CDR3 nucleotides: TGTGCCAACAGCTTAGGACTAGCGGGAGAGACCCAGTACTTC. It translates to CANSLGLAGETQYF.

This clonotype was detected many times. V is TRBV4-1 and J is TRBJ1-6, with D maybe TRBD1 (5 bases). V lost 4 bases and J 5 bases, leaving 15 bases between the germline ends. Germline-derived CDR1 and CDR2 are MGHRA and YSYEKL. The CDR3 is 16 amino acids. The CDR3 DNA reads TGCGCCAGCAGCCCTCACCGGGACGTGAATAATTCACCCCTCCACTTT. Protein product: CASSPHRDVNNSPLHF.

Many counts were recorded for this clonotype. The chain joins TRBV6-6 to TRBJ1-5; 8 bases are shared with TRBD1. This CDR3 is 15 amino acids long. The germline V gene encodes CDR1 MNHNY and CDR2 SVGAGI (reference sequence). V was clipped by 1 base and J by 7 bases; unmatched bases: 6. The CDR3 spells CASSYLTGVRQPQHF. The CDR3 coding sequence is TGTGCCAGCAGTTACTTGACAGGGGTTCGACAGCCCCAGCATTTT.

This clonotype was counted ten times or more. The chain is built from TRBV5-1 and TRBJ2-1; the match to TRBD1 covers 7 bases. The trim removed 4 bases at V and 8 bases at J, leaving 21 bases unmatched. Germline V gene data show CDR1 as SGHRS and CDR2 as YFSETQ. This CDR3 is built from 18 residues. CDR3 bases: TGCGCCAGCAGCCCGCGACCTACCGGGACAGCCCAGAAGGATGAGCAGTTCTTC. Translation: CASSPRPTGTAQKDEQFF.

This clonotype was counted at least ten times. The V and J genes are TRBV27 and TRBJ2-1; 7 nucleotides match TRBD2. With 5 bases clipped from V and 0 bases from J, the junction kept 10 bases outside the gene matches. CDR3 length: 17 residues. Germline CDR1 and CDR2: MNHEY and SMNVEV (reference sequence). CDR3 sequence: CASSKRGAGSSYNEQFF. CDR3 DNA sequence: TGTGCCAGCAGTAAGAGGGGAGCGGGGAGCTCCTACAATGAGCAGTTCTTC.

This clonotype was counted a few times. The chain recombines TRBV18 with TRBJ1-5; D ambiguous. Trimming took off 3 bases at V and 9 bases at J, with 12 bases between the two ends. CDR1 is KGHSH and CDR2 is LQKENI in the germline V gene. This CDR3 spans 13 amino acids. In DNA, the CDR3 is TGTGCCAGCTCACCGGACGGGATTTTGCCCCAGCATTTT. This gives the protein CASSPDGILPQHF. Filled out from reference TRBV18 and TRBJ1-5, the complete variable domain reads NAGVMQNPRHLVRRRGQEARLRCSPMKGHSHVYWYRQLPEEGLKFMVYLQKENIIDESGMPKERFSAEFPKEGPSILRIQQVVRGDSAAYFCASSPDGILPQHFGDGTRLSIL.

The genes are TRBV6-2 or TRBV6-3 and TRBJ2-1; the match to TRBD2 covers 14 bases. The germline gives CDR1 MNHEY, CDR2 SVGEGT. This CDR3 comprises 18 residues. V trimming: 8 bases; J trimming: 1 base; junction bases outside the gene matches: 10. The CDR3 loop reads CASSTTSGRAGSYNEQFF. CDR3 DNA sequence: TGTGCCAGCTCAACGACTAGCGGGAGGGCCGGTTCCTACAATGAGCAGTTCTTC.

This clonotype has just a few counts. The chain couples TRBV6-6 to TRBJ1-1, with unresolved D. The V gene lost 0 bases and the J gene lost 4 bases, with 12 bases spanning the gap. This CDR3 is 15 amino acids long. From germline, CDR1 is MNHNY and CDR2 SVGAGI (reference sequence). DNA for the CDR3: TGTGCCAGCAGTTACTCTGGGGTTTGGGGCACTGAAGCTTTCTTT. Protein sequence: CASSYSGVWGTEAFF.